These 7 T cell receptor beta chains originate from one sample sequenced in a study of blood T cell repertoires in COVID-19 (dated by TCRdb to about 2020). The library was produced with the immunoSEQ multiplex PCR assay. The immuneACCESS repertoire file appears here via TCRdb, limited to in-frame rearrangements. These files lack a portion of the clones; in checked studies, under half of the deficit traces to unresolved V genes, and the cause of the others is not known. In this sample the table shows a few hundred thousand clones, 80% to 85% of which occur a single time. Around 3.7% of the sample comes from the top ten. Sequencing used PBMCs or T cells enriched from blood (not recorded which). Receptors originate from a man aged 50 or older who had recovered from COVID-19.

The chain recombines TRBV7-9 with TRBJ1-3; 9 bases line up with TRBD1. Trimming removed 5 bases from V and 7 bases from J; junction bases left unmatched: 15. Germline V gives CDR1 SEHNR, CDR2 FQNEAQ (reference sequence). This CDR3 has 17 amino acids. The CDR3 DNA is TGTGCCAGCAGCCCCACCTCCTTTGACAGGGGGAGGAACACCATATATTTT. It translates to CASSPTSFDRGRNTIYF.

The J gene is TRBJ1-4, the V gene TRBV10-3; D is unclear. The CDR3 totals 13 residues. Deletions cut 8 bases from V and 4 bases from J, with 11 bases between. Germline assignment: CDR1 ENHRY and CDR2 SYGVKD. The CDR3, as DNA: TGTGCCATCCGGCCAGGAAATAATGAAAAACTGTTTTTT. This encodes CAIRPGNNEKLFF.

V and J are TRBV6-5 and TRBJ2-4; possible D gene TRBD1, 6 bases. Per germline, CDR1 MNHEY and CDR2 SVGAGI. The CDR3 length is 15 residues. Trimming cost V 4 bases and J 0 bases, with 10 bases left between them. For the CDR3, the DNA is TGTGCCAGCAGTTCCCTACAGGGAGCCAAAAACATTCAGTACTTC. Encoded protein: CASSSLQGAKNIQYF.

J is TRBJ2-5 and V is TRBV27; tentatively, D is TRBD1 (7 bases). Germline lookup yields CDR1 MNHEY and CDR2 SMNVEV (reference sequence). This CDR3 is 16 amino acids long. Trimming shortened V by 3 bases and J by 1 base, and 15 bases separated the two germline ends. The CDR3 is CASSFRGTAPQETQYF. The CDR3 nucleotides read TGTGCCAGCAGTTTCCGCGGGACAGCTCCCCAAGAGACCCAGTACTTC.

V usage is TRBV2 and J usage is TRBJ2-3; TRBD2 aligns across 16 bases. This CDR3 has 18 amino acids. The germline V gene encodes CDR1 SNHLY and CDR2 FYNNEI. Germline trimming cut 8 bases from V and 4 bases from J; bases unmatched to any gene: 12. This chain's CDR3 is CASVPYRGLAGGPDTQYF. The CDR3 nucleotides are TGTGCCAGCGTTCCGTACCGGGGACTAGCGGGGGGGCCAGATACGCAGTATTTT.

The chain links TRBV18 to TRBJ2-3; TRBD1 might be the D (6 bases). Germline CDR1 KGHSH, CDR2 LQKENI. This CDR3 has 16 amino acids. Trimming removed 3 bases at V and 1 base at J, with 14 bases between. The CDR3 spells CASSPQGIGGTDTQYF. DNA for the CDR3: TGTGCCAGCTCACCGCAGGGGATCGGGGGCACAGATACGCAGTATTTT.

The DNA for the CDR3 is TGTGCCAGCAGCCGGGCGGGGTCAGTGAGCACCGGGGAGCTGTTTTTT. This gives the protein CASSRAGSVSTGELFF. The rearrangement links TRBV14 to TRBJ2-2; perhaps TRBD2 as D (6 bases). CDR3 size: 16 residues. Germline V gives CDR1 SGHDN, CDR2 FVKESK. Between the trimmed V and J ends, which lost 4 bases and 4 bases, there was a span of 16 bases.